One and the same sample provided the 7 T cell receptor beta chains below, sequenced in a study of T cells in Graves' hyperthyroidism and ophthalmopathy. RNA transcripts were the template for amplifying TCR beta CDR3 regions. The TCR CDR3 was amplified in a first-round RT-PCR using the HTBI primer set. Each CDR3 protein gets one entry after TCRdb re-called the multiplex PCR reads with MiXCR. Here the sample spans hundreds of thousands of distinct CDR3 sequences, around 13% being singletons. Sequenced material: blood. These receptors came from a woman under 30 with Graves' hyperthyroidism.

This clonotype was recorded at least ten times. The chain has TRBV20-1 and TRBJ2-1, with 8 nucleotides matching TRBD1. This CDR3 region has 16 residues. CDR1 DFQATT and CDR2 SNEGSKA come from the germline V gene (reference sequence). The V gene end was trimmed by 1 base and the J gene end by 2 bases; junction bases not matched to a gene: 7. In nucleotides, the CDR3 is TGCAGTGCTAGAGGGGGGCGGACAGGGCCCTACAATGAGCAGTTCTTC. Translating gives CSARGGRTGPYNEQFF.

This clonotype was picked up a small number of times. J is TRBJ2-7 and V is TRBV5-1; D is ambiguous. This CDR3 spans 15 amino acids. Trimming stripped 4 bases from V and 5 bases from J, with 19 bases between. The V gene's germline CDR1 is SGHRS and CDR2 YFSETQ. The CDR3 loop is CASSPSVPAGDEQYF. The CDR3 DNA reads as TGCGCCAGCAGCCCCAGCGTCCCCGCCGGCGACGAGCAGTACTTC.

The chain is built from TRBV4-3 and TRBJ2-3; D call uncertain. The CDR3 has 15 residues. V was shortened by 0 bases and J by 4 bases, with 11 bases between the two germline ends. CDR1 and CDR2 (germline): LGHNA, YSLEER. The CDR3 nucleotides read TGCGCCAGCAGCCAAGATCTAGTCGGGTCAGATACGCAGTATTTT. It encodes CASSQDLVGSDTQYF.

This chain connects TRBV4-2 to TRBJ1-5; D is uncertain. The V gene lost 1 base and the J gene lost 0 bases, with 10 bases spanning the gap. The CDR3 runs 16 residues. Germline V CDR1 and CDR2: LGHNA, YNFKEQ. The CDR3 loop reads CASSQGVQVSNQPQHF. For the CDR3, the DNA is TGTGCCAGCAGCCAAGGGGTCCAGGTTAGCAATCAGCCCCAGCATTTT.

This clonotype came up many times. The V call is TRBV13, the J call TRBJ2-3; tentative D call: TRBD2 (6 bases). Trimming shortened V by 5 bases and J by 2 bases, and 11 bases separated the two germline ends. There are 14 residues in the CDR3. CDR1 is PRHDT, CDR2 FYEKMQ, per germline (reference sequence). The CDR3 reads CASSHRDFTDTQYF. Written as DNA, the CDR3 is TGTGCCAGCAGCCACCGGGACTTCACAGATACGCAGTATTTT.

This clonotype has at least ten counts. The chain has TRBV12-3 or TRBV12-4 and TRBJ2-7, with TRBD1 matching over 8 bases. The CDR3 runs to 13 residues. Trimming removed 8 bases from V and 2 bases from J; junction bases left unmatched: 5. The CDR3: CASGRQGPYEQYF. The CDR3 DNA reads as TGTGCCAGCGGTAGACAGGGGCCCTACGAGCAGTACTTC.

Ten or more counts support this clonotype. CDR3 sequence reads: CASSDWRDPYF. CDR3 nucleotides: TGTGCCAGCAGTGATTGGCGGGACCCGTACTTC. This chain uses TRBV2 with TRBJ2-5; tentatively, D is TRBD2 (6 bases). Trimming took off 3 bases at V and 13 bases at J, with 12 bases between the two ends. Looked up from germline, CDR1 is SNHLY and CDR2 is FYNNEI. This CDR3 spans 11 amino acids.